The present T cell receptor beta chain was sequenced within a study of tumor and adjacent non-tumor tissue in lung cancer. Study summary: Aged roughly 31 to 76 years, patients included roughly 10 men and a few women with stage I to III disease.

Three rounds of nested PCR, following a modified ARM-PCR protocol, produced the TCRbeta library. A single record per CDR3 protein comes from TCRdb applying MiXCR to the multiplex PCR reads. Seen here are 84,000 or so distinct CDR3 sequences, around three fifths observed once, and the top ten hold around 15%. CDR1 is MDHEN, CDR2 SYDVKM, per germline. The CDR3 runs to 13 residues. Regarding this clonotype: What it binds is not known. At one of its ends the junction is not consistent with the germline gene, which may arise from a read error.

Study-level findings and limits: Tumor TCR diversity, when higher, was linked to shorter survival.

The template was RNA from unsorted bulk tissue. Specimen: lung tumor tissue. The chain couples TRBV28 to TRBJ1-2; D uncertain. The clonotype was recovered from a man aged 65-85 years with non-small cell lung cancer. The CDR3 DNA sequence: TGTGCCAGTAGAGAAGCCCTAAGGGATGGCTGCACCTTC. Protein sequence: CASREALRDGCTF.